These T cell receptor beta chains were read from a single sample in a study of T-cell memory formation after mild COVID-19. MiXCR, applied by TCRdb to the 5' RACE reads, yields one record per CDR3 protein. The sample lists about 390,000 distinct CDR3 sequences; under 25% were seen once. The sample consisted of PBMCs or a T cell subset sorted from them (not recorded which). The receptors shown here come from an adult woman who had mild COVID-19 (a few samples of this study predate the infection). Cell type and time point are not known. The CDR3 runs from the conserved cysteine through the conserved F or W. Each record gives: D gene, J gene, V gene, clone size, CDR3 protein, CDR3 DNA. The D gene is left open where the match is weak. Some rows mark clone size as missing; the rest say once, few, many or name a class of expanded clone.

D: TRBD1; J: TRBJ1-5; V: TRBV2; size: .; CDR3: CASRLQGAYQPQHF; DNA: TGTGCCAGCAGATTACAGGGGGCTTATCAGCCCCAGCATTTT
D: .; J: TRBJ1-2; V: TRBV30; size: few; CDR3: CSAFDYGYTF; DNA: TGCTCCGCCTTTGACTATGGCTACACCTTC
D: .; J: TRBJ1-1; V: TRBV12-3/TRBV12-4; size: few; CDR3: CASSEGPEAFF; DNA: TGTGCCAGCAGTGAGGGTCCTGAAGCTTTCTTT
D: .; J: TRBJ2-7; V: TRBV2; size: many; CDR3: CASSERGLVLRFYEQYF; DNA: TGTGCCAGCAGTGAAAGAGGGCTAGTTCTCCGTTTCTACGAGCAGTACTTC
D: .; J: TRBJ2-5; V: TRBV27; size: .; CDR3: CASRRDPGVWEETQYF; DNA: TGTGCCAGCAGGAGAGACCCAGGGGTTTGGGAAGAGACCCAGTACTTC
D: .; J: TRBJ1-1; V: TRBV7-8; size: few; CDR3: CASSWGRDTEAFF; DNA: TGTGCCAGCAGCTGGGGACGGGACACTGAAGCTTTCTTT
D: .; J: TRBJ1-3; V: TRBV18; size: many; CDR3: CASSPTGGPNSGNTIYF; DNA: TGTGCCAGCTCACCGACAGGAGGACCAAACTCTGGAAACACCATATATTTT
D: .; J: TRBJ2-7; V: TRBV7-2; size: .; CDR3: CASSLQRGVYF; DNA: TGTGCCAGCAGCTTACAGAGAGGCGTGTACTTC
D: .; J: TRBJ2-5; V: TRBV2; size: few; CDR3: CASSVLEETQYF; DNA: TGTGCCAGCAGTGTACTAGAAGAGACCCAGTACTTC
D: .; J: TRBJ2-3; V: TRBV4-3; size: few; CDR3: CASSQVWRAADTQYF; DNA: TGCGCCAGCAGCCAAGTGTGGAGGGCCGCAGATACGCAGTATTTT
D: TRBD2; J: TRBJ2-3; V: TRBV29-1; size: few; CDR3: CSAKLAGEVDTQYF; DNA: TGCAGCGCAAAACTAGCGGGAGAGGTGGATACGCAGTATTTT
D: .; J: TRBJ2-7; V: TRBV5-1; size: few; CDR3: CASSFWPGASYEQYF; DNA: TGCGCCAGCAGCTTTTGGCCAGGAGCCTCCTACGAGCAGTACTTC
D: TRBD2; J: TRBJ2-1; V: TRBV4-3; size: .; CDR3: CASQGSGTSGRNEQFF; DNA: TGCGCCAGCCAGGGGTCCGGGACTAGCGGACGAAATGAGCAGTTCTTC
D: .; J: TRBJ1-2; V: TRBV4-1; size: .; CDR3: CASSHPPRNYGYTF; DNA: TGCGCCAGCTCTCACCCCCCGCGGAACTATGGCTACACCTTC
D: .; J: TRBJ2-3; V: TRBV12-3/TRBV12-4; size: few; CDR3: CASSFPALGSDTQYF; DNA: TGTGCCAGCAGTTTTCCCGCACTTGGGTCGGATACGCAGTATTTT
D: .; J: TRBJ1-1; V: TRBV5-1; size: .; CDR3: CASSVGNIRGAGSTEAFF; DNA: TGCGCCAGCAGTGTGGGGAATATCCGGGGTGCCGGGTCCACTGAAGCTTTCTTT
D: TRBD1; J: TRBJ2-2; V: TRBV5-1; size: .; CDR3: CASSTDRVAGELFF; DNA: TGCGCCAGCAGTACGGACAGGGTGGCCGGGGAGCTGTTTTTT
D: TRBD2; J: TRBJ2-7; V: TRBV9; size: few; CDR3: CASSTGLAGTQYEQYF; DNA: TGTGCCAGCAGCACCGGACTAGCGGGAACCCAATACGAGCAGTACTTC
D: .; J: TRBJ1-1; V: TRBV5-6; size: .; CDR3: CASSLAAGQLNTEAFF; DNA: TGTGCCAGCAGCTTGGCCGCCGGCCAGCTGAACACTGAAGCTTTCTTT
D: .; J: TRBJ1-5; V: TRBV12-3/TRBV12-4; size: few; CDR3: CASRLGGANQPQHF; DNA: TGTGCCAGCAGGCTCGGGGGGGCCAATCAGCCCCAGCATTTT
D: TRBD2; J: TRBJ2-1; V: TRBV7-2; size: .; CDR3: CASSPGTSGRVNEQFF; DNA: TGTGCCAGCAGTCCCGGGACTAGCGGGAGGGTAAATGAGCAGTTCTTC
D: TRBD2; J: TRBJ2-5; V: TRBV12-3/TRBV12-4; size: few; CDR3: CASNFRLAGIQETQYF; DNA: TGTGCCAGCAACTTCAGACTAGCGGGGATCCAAGAGACCCAGTACTTC
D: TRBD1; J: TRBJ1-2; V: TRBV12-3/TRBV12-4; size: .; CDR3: CASSLSGDRFTYGYTF; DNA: TGTGCCAGCAGTTTAAGTGGGGACAGGTTCACCTATGGCTACACCTTC
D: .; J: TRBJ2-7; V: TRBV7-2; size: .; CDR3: CASSLGQLAEQYF; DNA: TGTGCCAGCAGCTTAGGGCAGCTAGCCGAGCAGTACTTC
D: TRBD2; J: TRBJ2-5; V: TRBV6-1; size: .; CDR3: CASSELAGGQETQYF; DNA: TGTGCCAGCAGTGAACTAGCGGGGGGCCAAGAGACCCAGTACTTC
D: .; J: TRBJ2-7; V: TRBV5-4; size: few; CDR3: CASSLGAGMIEQYF; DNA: TGTGCCAGCAGCTTGGGGGCGGGAATGATCGAGCAGTACTTC
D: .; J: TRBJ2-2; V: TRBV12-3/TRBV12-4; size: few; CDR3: CASSPRSYTGELFF; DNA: TGTGCCAGCAGTCCCCGAAGTTACACCGGGGAGCTGTTTTTT
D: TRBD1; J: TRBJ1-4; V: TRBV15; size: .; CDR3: CATSSTYGDSGVGGEKLFF; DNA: TGTGCCACCAGCAGCACCTACGGGGACAGTGGAGTCGGTGGAGAAAAACTGTTTTTT
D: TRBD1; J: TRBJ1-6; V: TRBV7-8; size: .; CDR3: CASSSQGGVHF; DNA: TGTGCCAGCAGCTCCCAGGGGGGGGTCCACTTT
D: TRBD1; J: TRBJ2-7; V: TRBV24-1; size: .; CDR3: CATRGQGNYEQYF; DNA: TGTGCCACCAGGGGACAGGGCAACTACGAGCAGTACTTC
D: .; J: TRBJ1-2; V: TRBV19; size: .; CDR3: CASRDLDYGYTF; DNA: TGTGCCAGCAGAGATCTGGACTATGGCTACACCTTC
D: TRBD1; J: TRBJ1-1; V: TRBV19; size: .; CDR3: CASTPGGSMNTEAFF; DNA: TGTGCCAGTACCCCAGGGGGCAGCATGAACACTGAAGCTTTCTTT
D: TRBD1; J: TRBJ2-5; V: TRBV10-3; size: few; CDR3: CAISESRGQETQYF; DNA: TGTGCCATCAGTGAGAGCAGGGGGCAGGAGACCCAGTACTTC
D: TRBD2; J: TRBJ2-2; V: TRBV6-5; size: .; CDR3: CASSYLPPGGYTGELFF; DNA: TGTGCCAGCAGTTATTTGCCACCGGGGGGATACACCGGGGAGCTGTTTTTT
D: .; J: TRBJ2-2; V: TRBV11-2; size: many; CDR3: CASIKLDTGELFF; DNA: TGTGCCAGCATCAAACTGGACACCGGGGAGCTGTTTTTT
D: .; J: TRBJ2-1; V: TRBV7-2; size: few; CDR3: CASSPDYSSYNEQFF; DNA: TGTGCCAGCAGCCCGGACTATAGCTCCTACAATGAGCAGTTCTTC
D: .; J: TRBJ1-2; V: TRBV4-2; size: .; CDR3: CASSQDEGTYGYTF; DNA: TGTGCCAGCAGCCAAGATGAGGGGACGTATGGCTACACCTTC
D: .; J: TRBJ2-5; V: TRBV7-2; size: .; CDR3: CASSLVVGLGQETQYF; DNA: TGTGCCAGCAGCTTAGTAGTTGGCCTCGGGCAAGAGACCCAGTACTTC
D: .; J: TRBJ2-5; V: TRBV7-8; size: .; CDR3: CASSLAWAQETQYF; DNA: TGTGCCAGCAGCTTAGCGTGGGCCCAAGAGACCCAGTACTTC
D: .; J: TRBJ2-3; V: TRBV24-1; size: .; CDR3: CATSDLQNTDTQYF; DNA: TGTGCCACCAGTGATTTGCAGAACACAGATACGCAGTATTTT
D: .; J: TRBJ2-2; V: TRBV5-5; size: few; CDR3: CASSLADRTYPRELFF; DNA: TGTGCCAGCAGCTTGGCCGATCGCACTTATCCCAGGGAGCTGTTTTTT
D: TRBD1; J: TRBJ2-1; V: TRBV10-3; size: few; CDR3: CAISGTRDRVNEQFF; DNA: TGTGCCATCAGTGGAACTCGGGACAGGGTCAATGAGCAGTTCTTC
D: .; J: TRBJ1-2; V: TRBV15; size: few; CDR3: CATSRDLLDSVYGYTF; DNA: TGTGCCACCAGCAGAGATCTCTTGGACAGCGTATATGGCTACACCTTC
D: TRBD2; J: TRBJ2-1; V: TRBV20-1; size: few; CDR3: CSARLAGPYNEQFF; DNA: TGCAGTGCTAGACTAGCGGGACCTTACAATGAGCAGTTCTTC
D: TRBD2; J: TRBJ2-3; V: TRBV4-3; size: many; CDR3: CASSQDTSGSTDTQYF; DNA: TGCGCCAGCAGCCAAGATACTAGCGGGTCCACAGATACGCAGTATTTT
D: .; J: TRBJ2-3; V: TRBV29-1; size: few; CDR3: CSVAAGSPTDTQYF; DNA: TGCAGCGTCGCAGCAGGGTCCCCCACAGATACGCAGTATTTT
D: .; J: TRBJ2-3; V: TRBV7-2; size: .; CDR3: CASSLLQGIGTDTQYF; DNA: TGTGCCAGCAGCTTATTGCAGGGGATAGGCACAGATACGCAGTATTTT
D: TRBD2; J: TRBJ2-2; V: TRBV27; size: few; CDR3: CASSGGRRTGELFF; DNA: TGTGCCAGCAGCGGCGGGAGACGTACCGGGGAGCTGTTTTTT
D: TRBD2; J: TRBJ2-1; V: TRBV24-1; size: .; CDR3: CATSGGSGTNYEQFF; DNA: TGTGCCACCAGTGGGGGTAGCGGGACGAATTATGAGCAGTTCTTC
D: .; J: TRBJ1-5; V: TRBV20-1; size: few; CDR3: CSAKDTSNQPQHF; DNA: TGCAGTGCGAAGGACACTAGCAATCAGCCCCAGCATTTT